This record covers a single TCR beta chain. This sample was included in a study of blood T cell repertoires in COVID-19. Background on the study: The origin of the acute and convalescent COVID-19 samples was the United States, Italy and Spain. Nucleic acid was either cDNA or gDNA, and it came from T cells, B-cell-depleted T cells, or PBMCs.

Methods used by the authors: Nucleated cell number was recorded as an estimate derived from reference gene primer amplification. TCRdb keeps only in-frame clones here, not all; method: immunoSEQ multiplex PCR. The D gene and trimming were derived from the DNA, and the V and J assignments and clone size from that table. The table has tens of thousands of clones, approximately 89% seen once; the top ten hold less than 2.5%. This TCR was sampled from a man aged 45-60 years with acute or convalescent COVID-19. Material for sequencing was peripheral blood.

The CDR3 protein is CASSEEEGYQETQYF. CDR3 bases: TGTGCCAGCAGTGAAGAGGAGGGGTACCAAGAGACCCAGTACTTC. The chain employs TRBV2 and TRBJ2-5, with TRBD2 as a possible D gene (6 bases). CDR3 length: 15 amino acids. V lost 1 base, J lost 0 bases, and 9 bases lay in between. CDR1 is SNHLY and CDR2 is FYNNEI in the germline V gene.